The 20 T cell receptor beta chains in this list originate from one sample, sequenced in a study of T cells in Graves' hyperthyroidism and ophthalmopathy. What was amplified from RNA transcripts were TCR beta CDR3 regions. A first-round RT-PCR of the TCR CDR3 used the HTBI primer set. TCRdb re-called the multiplex PCR reads through MiXCR, storing one row per CDR3 protein. The data contain about 640,000 distinct CDR3 sequences, roughly 15% of them singletons. The sequenced sample was blood. These receptor sequences come from a woman in her fifties or sixties with Graves' ophthalmopathy.

The chain is built from TRBV19 and TRBJ1-5; 10 nucleotides align to TRBD1. V lost 1 base and J lost 7; bases outside the gene matches: 10. CDR1 and CDR2 from the germline V gene are LNHDA and SQIVND (reference sequence). The CDR3 is made up of 17 amino acids. The CDR3 coding sequence is TGTGCCAGTAGTATAGTTGGGACAGGGGAGTTGGAGCAGCCCCAGCATTTT. Amino acids: CASSIVGTGELEQPQHF. Full variable domain (missing parts from reference TRBV19 and TRBJ1-5): DGGITQSPKYLFRKEGQNVTLSCEQNLNHDAMYWYRQDPGQGLRLIYYSQIVNDFQKGDIAEGYSVSREKKESFPLTVTSAQKNPTAFYLCASSIVGTGELEQPQHFGDGTRLSIL.

This chain joins TRBV20-1 and TRBJ2-3, with 8 bases that match TRBD2. The CDR3 has 12 residues. Germline V gene data show CDR1 as DFQATT and CDR2 as SNEGSKA (reference sequence). The V gene end was trimmed by 8 bases and the J gene end by 2 bases; junction bases not matched to a gene: 3. The CDR3 loop reads CSRGGPTDTQYF. In DNA, the CDR3 is TGCAGTCGGGGGGGGCCCACAGATACGCAGTATTTT.

With regard to this clonotype: A much larger clone lies a single base off, so this may be a read error. This chain uses TRBV5-5 with TRBJ1-1; D gene unclear. CDR3 size: 13 residues. V lost 2 bases, J lost 1 base, and 6 bases lay in between. Per the germline V gene, CDR1 is SGHKS and CDR2 is YYEKEE (reference sequence). The chain's CDR3 is CASSFDPNTEAFF. CDR3 sequence (DNA): TGTGCCAGCAGCTTTGACCCGAACACTGAAGCTTTCTTT.

The sample holds a few counts of this clonotype. V gene TRBV29-1 combines with J gene TRBJ2-7; TRBD1 aligns across 8 bases. This CDR3 spans 13 amino acids. Looked up from germline, CDR1 is SQVTM and CDR2 is ANQGSEA. V dropped 1 base and J dropped 2; count of bases not matched to a gene: 1. The CDR3 region has the DNA TGCAGCGTTGAAGCACAGGGGGCCTACGAGCAGTACTTC. This encodes CSVEAQGAYEQYF.

Turning to this clonotype: At one boundary the junction diverges from the germline segment, which might be a read error. The rearrangement uses TRBV27 and TRBJ2-5; D is unclear. The CDR3 is made up of 15 amino acids. The germline gives CDR1 MNHEY, CDR2 SMNVEV (reference sequence). The CDR3 protein is CASSAAVPPPEIQYF. The CDR3 DNA sequence: TGTGCCAGCAGTGCCGCGGTTCCTCCGCCAGAGATCCAGTACTTC.

In its sample, this clonotype was seen many times. The chain employs TRBV20-1 and TRBJ1-5, with D perhaps TRBD1 (5 bases). V lost 0 bases, J lost 6 bases, and 15 bases lay in between. CDR3 size: 15 residues. In germline, CDR1 is DFQATT, CDR2 SNEGSKA (reference sequence). The CDR3 DNA reads as TGCAGTGCTAGAGATCAAAGGCGGGGCGGTCAGCCCCAGCATTTT. The encoded protein is CSARDQRRGGQPQHF.

The rearrangement links TRBV3-1 to TRBJ1-2, with D uncertain. Germline CDR1 LGHDT, CDR2 YNNKEL (reference sequence). This CDR3 has 15 amino acids. The V end lost 0 bases, the J end lost 4 bases, and 12 bases lay between the germline ends. The CDR3 region is CASSQDLGEFYGYTF. CDR3 nucleotide sequence: TGTGCCAGCAGCCAAGACCTCGGGGAGTTCTATGGCTACACCTTC.

This clonotype was seen at least ten times. The J gene is TRBJ2-5, the V gene TRBV18; D gene uncertain. The germline V gene has CDR1 KGHSH and CDR2 LQKENI. The CDR3 contains 15 residues. V lost 5 bases and J 2 bases, leaving 15 bases between the germline ends. DNA for the CDR3: TGTGCCAGCTCAGTGTCGAGAAGGGATCAAGAGACCCAGTACTTC. Its translation: CASSVSRRDQETQYF. The whole variable domain, remainder taken from reference TRBV18 and TRBJ2-5, is NAGVMQNPRHLVRRRGQEARLRCSPMKGHSHVYWYRQLPEEGLKFMVYLQKENIIDESGMPKERFSAEFPKEGPSILRIQQVVRGDSAAYFCASSVSRRDQETQYFGPGTRLLVL.

This clonotype turned up a few times. The chain recombines TRBV2 with TRBJ2-1; TRBD1 might be the D (5 bases). Germline V CDR1 and CDR2: SNHLY, FYNNEI. Trimming removed 2 bases from V and 4 bases from J, with 15 bases in between. The CDR3 has 16 residues. Here the CDR3 reads CASSERAGLFYNEQFF. The CDR3 coding sequence is TGTGCCAGCAGTGAAAGGGCAGGGCTATTTTACAATGAGCAGTTCTTC.

This clonotype showed up many times. V usage is TRBV28 and J usage is TRBJ2-6; a weak D match, TRBD1 (5 bases). Germline CDR1 is MDHEN and CDR2 is SYDVKM. V lost 3 bases and J lost 0, with 6 bases in between. This CDR3 spans 15 amino acids. The CDR3 sequence: CASSLDTSGANVLTF. The DNA for the CDR3 is TGTGCCAGCAGTTTGGACACCTCTGGGGCCAACGTCCTGACTTTC.

This clonotype was observed at least ten times. This chain joins TRBV2 and TRBJ1-5; D not resolved. This CDR3 spans 15 amino acids. Germline V lookup: CDR1 SNHLY, CDR2 FYNNEI. V lost 3 bases and J lost 6, with 15 bases in between. CDR3 in DNA: TGTGCCAGCAGTGAGGACGGAAGAGTTGGTCAGCCCCAGCATTTT. Amino acids: CASSEDGRVGQPQHF.

In its sample, this clonotype was seen a few times. A read error may produce the germline difference seen at one junction end. This chain joins TRBV7-9 and TRBJ2-5; D uncertain. This CDR3 region has 17 residues. CDR1 and CDR2 from the germline V gene are SEHNR and FQNEAQ (reference sequence). In DNA, the CDR3 is TGTGCCGGCAGCTTAGTGGGCGTGACCGTTTCAAGAGGGACCCAGTACTTC. Amino acid sequence: CAGSLVGVTVSRGTQYF.

This clonotype was counted only a few times. CDR3 sequence reads: CASSQEGPSGSSDTQYF. CDR3 DNA sequence: TGTGCCAGCAGCCAAGAGGGTCCTAGCGGGAGTTCAGATACGCAGTATTTT. The chain combines TRBV4-2 with TRBJ2-3; 10 nucleotides match TRBD2. V lost 0 bases and J lost 4; bases outside the gene matches: 7. Germline CDR1 is LGHNA and CDR2 is YNFKEQ. The CDR3 has 17 residues.

The chain employs TRBV19 and TRBJ2-2; TRBD1 might be the D (6 bases). CDR3 length equals 15 residues. Germline CDR1 is LNHDA and CDR2 is SQIVND (reference sequence). V was clipped by 5 bases and J by 1 base, with 11 bases between them. The CDR3 here is CASSSTGLNTGELFF. The CDR3 DNA reads TGTGCCAGTAGTTCGACAGGCCTGAACACCGGGGAGCTGTTTTTT. The full variable domain, with the rest looked up from reference TRBV19 and TRBJ2-2, is DGGITQSPKYLFRKEGQNVTLSCEQNLNHDAMYWYRQDPGQGLRLIYYSQIVNDFQKGDIAEGYSVSREKKESFPLTVTSAQKNPTAFYLCASSSTGLNTGELFFGEGSRLTVL.

Only a few counts were recorded for this clonotype. This chain uses TRBV12-3 or TRBV12-4 with TRBJ2-2; unclear D gene. V was shortened by 7 bases and J by 7 bases, with 10 bases between the two germline ends. This CDR3 contains 12 residues. The CDR3 coding sequence is TGTGCCAGCACCGAACCAGGCGGGGAGCTGTTTTTT. It encodes CASTEPGGELFF.

The V call is TRBV18, the J call TRBJ2-7, with 7 bases that match TRBD1. The CDR3 consists of 14 residues. CDR1 and CDR2 (germline): KGHSH, LQKENI. V gave up 5 bases and J gave up 3 bases; unmatched junction bases: 7. The CDR3 DNA sequence: TGTGCCAGCTCAGACAGGGTAGAAGTCTACGAGCAGTACTTC. Translating gives CASSDRVEVYEQYF.

CDR3 nucleotide sequence: TGTGCCAGCAGCGTAACTCGAGGGTTCACCGGGGAGCTGTTTTTT. This encodes CASSVTRGFTGELFF. The V and J genes are TRBV9 and TRBJ2-2; D perhaps matches TRBD2 (5 bases). The germline gives CDR1 SGDLS, CDR2 YYNGEE. CDR3 size: 15 residues. Trimming removed 1 base at V and 4 bases at J, with 11 bases between. Full variable domain (rest looked up from reference TRBV9 and TRBJ2-2): DSGVTQTPKHLITATGQRVTLRCSPRSGDLSVYWYQQSLDQGLQFLIQYYNGEERAKGNILERFSAQQFPDLHSELNLSSLELGDSALYFCASSVTRGFTGELFFGEGSRLTVL.

This chain's CDR3 is CASSLDDSFGAYGYTF. CDR3 bases: TGCGCCAGCAGCTTGGACGACAGTTTTGGGGCATATGGCTACACCTTC. The chain carries TRBV5-1 and TRBJ1-2; tentatively, D is TRBD1 (5 bases). Germline V CDR1 and CDR2: SGHRS, YFSETQ. The CDR3 totals 16 residues. Between the trimmed V and J ends, which lost 0 bases and 5 bases, there was a span of 17 bases.

This clonotype was seen many times. The chain uses TRBV6-2 or TRBV6-3 and TRBJ2-2; the match to TRBD2 covers 10 bases. Germline CDR1 is MNHEY and CDR2 is SVGEGT. The V and J ends lost 0 bases and 4 bases, in that order; junction bases with no gene match: 5. The CDR3 runs 17 residues. The chain's CDR3 is CASSYSGLAVATGELFF. The CDR3 bases are TGTGCCAGCAGTTACTCAGGACTAGCGGTTGCCACCGGGGAGCTGTTTTTT.

This clonotype was observed at least ten times. V gene TRBV12-3 or TRBV12-4 combines with J gene TRBJ1-6; 7 bases line up with TRBD1. The CDR3 has 18 residues. After removal of 0 bases from V and 0 bases from J, the junction contained 5 bases not matched to a gene. CDR3 DNA sequence: TGTGCCAGCAGTTTAGCACTCAGGGGGAGCTCCTATAATTCACCCCTCCACTTT. This translates into CASSLALRGSSYNSPLHF.